The rows below give T cell receptor beta chains drawn from one sample of a study of regulatory T cells in long-lasting Graves disease. In TCRdb, the multiplex PCR reads were re-called with MiXCR into one record per CDR3 protein. The repertoire holds around 450,000 distinct CDR3 sequences, with approximately 16% as singletons. This sample also appeared in a second study, on T cells in Graves' hyperthyroidism and ophthalmopathy.

The sample was peripheral blood mononuclear cells (PBMCs), taken at new diagnosis, from a patient treated with antithyroid drugs. Receptors originate from a woman in her thirties or forties with Graves disease. Both conserved end residues are part of each CDR3. D genes are given only for firm matches. Size is stated for part of the rows, as once, few or many counts, or as a class when the clone is expanded.

cdr3_length	clone_size	j_call	v_call	d_call	cdr3_aa	cdr3_nt
14	many	TRBJ2-3	TRBV28	.	CASSPWTDTDTQYF	TGTGCCAGCAGTCCCTGGACAGACACAGATACGCAGTATTTT
15	many	TRBJ2-3	TRBV29-1	.	CSVELAGIGTDTQYF	TGCAGCGTTGAACTAGCAGGTATCGGCACAGATACGCAGTATTTT
16	.	TRBJ2-2	TRBV4-2	.	CASSQVLPGGTGELFF	TGTGCCAGCAGCCAAGTACTGCCAGGGGGGACAGGGGAGCTGTTTTTT
17	.	TRBJ2-7	TRBV7-2	TRBD2	CASSLTSGRGYLREQYF	TGTGCCAGCAGCTTAACTAGCGGGAGGGGATACCTTCGGGAGCAGTACTTC
15	.	TRBJ2-1	TRBV11-3	TRBD2	CASRGTSGIYNEQFF	TGTGCCAGCAGGGGGACTAGCGGGATTTACAATGAGCAGTTCTTC
13	many	TRBJ1-3	TRBV12-3/TRBV12-4	.	CASSPTVRNTIYF	TGTGCCAGCAGCCCGACGGTGCGCAACACCATATATTTT
14	.	TRBJ2-1	TRBV29-1	.	CSVEEVSSYNEQFF	TGCAGCGTTGAAGAAGTTAGCTCCTACAATGAGCAGTTCTTC
14	.	TRBJ2-5	TRBV28	TRBD1	CASRRTGRQETQYF	TGTGCCAGCAGACGGACAGGAAGGCAAGAGACCCAGTACTTC
14	many	TRBJ1-6	TRBV6-1	.	CASSLDSYNSPLHF	TGTGCCAGCAGCCTGGACAGTTATAATTCACCCCTCCACTTT
17	.	TRBJ2-3	TRBV5-1	.	CASSLSNQGGRTDTQYF	TGCGCCAGCAGCCTGTCAAATCAGGGGGGTAGGACAGATACGCAGTATTTT
16	many	TRBJ2-7	TRBV20-1	TRBD2	CSARDFRRTSVYEQYF	TGCAGTGCTAGAGATTTCCGTAGGACTAGCGTATACGAGCAGTACTTC
14	many	TRBJ1-5	TRBV30	.	CAWSLVGRNQPQHF	TGTGCCTGGTCTTTGGTAGGGCGGAATCAGCCCCAGCATTTT
15	many	TRBJ1-2	TRBV2	.	CASSPGSEANYGYTF	TGTGCCAGCAGCCCTGGGTCGGAAGCTAACTATGGCTACACCTTC
16	many	TRBJ2-1	TRBV3-1	TRBD2	CASSLRAGGVSNEQFF	TGTGCCAGCAGCTTACGAGCGGGAGGAGTAAGCAATGAGCAGTTCTTC
14	many	TRBJ1-1	TRBV28	.	CASSLSPMNTEAFF	TGTGCCAGCAGTTTATCTCCGATGAACACTGAAGCTTTCTTT
16	many	TRBJ2-3	TRBV20-1	TRBD2	CSARDPSLADTDTQYF	TGCAGTGCTAGAGATCCATCACTAGCGGACACAGATACGCAGTATTTT
13	few	TRBJ1-2	TRBV20-1	TRBD1	CSARVDRIYGCTF	TGCAGTGCTAGAGTGGACAGGATCTATGGCTGCACCTTC
14	.	TRBJ1-2	TRBV5-8	TRBD1	CASSLGGQANGYTF	TGTGCCAGCAGCTTGGGAGGACAGGCCAATGGCTACACCTTC
12	few	TRBJ1-5	TRBV5-5	.	CASSSTSGPQHF	TGTGCCAGCAGCTCGACGTCAGGGCCCCAGCATTTT
14	many	TRBJ1-2	TRBV12-3/TRBV12-4	.	CASTPRTSGYGYTF	TGTGCCAGCACCCCTCGGACGTCTGGCTATGGCTACACCTTC
13	many	TRBJ1-1	TRBV5-1	.	CASSLASRSEAFF	TGCGCCAGCAGCTTGGCGTCGCGGAGTGAAGCTTTCTTT
11	.	TRBJ2-1	TRBV30	.	CAWETYNEQFF	TGTGCCTGGGAGACCTACAATGAGCAGTTCTTC
13	many	TRBJ2-3	TRBV6-1	.	CASTGWRTDTQYF	TGTGCCAGCACAGGTTGGAGAACAGATACGCAGTATTTT
15	.	TRBJ2-1	TRBV12-3/TRBV12-4	TRBD1	CASSADRVRDNEQFF	TGTGCCAGCAGTGCGGACAGGGTACGCGACAATGAGCAGTTCTTC
14	few	TRBJ2-2	TRBV13	TRBD1	CASSSGQGTGELFF	TGTGCCAGCAGCTCAGGACAGGGGACCGGGGAGCTGTTTTTT
16	.	TRBJ2-1	TRBV7-9	.	CASSLPRGRARNEQFF	TGTGCCAGCAGCTTACCAAGGGGGAGGGCCAGGAATGAGCAGTTCTTC
15	many	TRBJ1-4	TRBV6-5	TRBD1	CASSWDRVTNEKLFF	TGTGCCAGCAGTTGGGACAGGGTGACTAATGAAAAACTGTTTTTT
18	many	TRBJ1-3	TRBV12-3/TRBV12-4	.	CASSDPRAAVPSGNTIYF	TGTGCCAGCAGCGATCCCCGGGCAGCCGTTCCCTCTGGAAACACCATATATTTT
17	many	TRBJ2-1	TRBV19	TRBD2	CASRVTGLAGEYNEQFF	TGTGCCAGTAGGGTCACTGGACTAGCGGGAGAATACAATGAGCAGTTCTTC
13	many	TRBJ2-5	TRBV12-3/TRBV12-4	TRBD1	CASSQDREETQYF	TGTGCCAGCAGCCAGGACAGGGAGGAGACCCAGTACTTC
16	.	TRBJ2-1	TRBV7-9	TRBD2	CASSFILAEGMDEQFF	TGTGCCAGCAGCTTTATCCTAGCGGAGGGAATGGATGAGCAGTTCTTC
14	.	TRBJ2-7	TRBV19	.	CASSIFDTAYEQYF	TGTGCCAGTAGTATATTCGACACCGCCTACGAGCAGTACTTC
12	.	TRBJ1-4	TRBV6-1	.	CASSARDGKLFF	TGTGCCAGCAGTGCTAGGGACGGAAAACTGTTTTTT
16	few	TRBJ2-5	TRBV28	.	CASKDTGGGRGETQYF	TGTGCCAGCAAGGACACGGGTGGGGGACGTGGGGAGACCCAGTACTTC
16	few	TRBJ1-6	TRBV5-6	TRBD1	CASSARQGASNSPLHF	TGTGCCAGCAGCGCACGACAGGGGGCCTCTAATTCACCCCTCCACTTT
16	many	TRBJ1-3	TRBV5-1	.	CASSLAGSFSGNTIYF	TGCGCCAGCAGCTTGGCCGGGTCTTTCTCTGGAAACACCATATATTTT
17	many	TRBJ2-5	TRBV20-1	TRBD1	CSARERTRQGNLETQYF	TGCAGTGCTAGAGAGAGAACGAGACAGGGAAATCTAGAGACCCAGTACTTC
15	many	TRBJ1-3	TRBV12-3/TRBV12-4	.	CASSFSATSGNTIYF	TGTGCCAGCAGCTTCTCGGCGACCTCTGGAAACACCATATATTTT
14	.	TRBJ2-7	TRBV27	.	CASSFTGLFYEQYF	TGTGCCAGCAGTTTTACAGGGTTATTCTACGAGCAGTACTTC
16	.	TRBJ1-4	TRBV5-1	TRBD1	CASSSTGTGLNEKLFF	TGCGCCAGCAGCTCAACCGGGACAGGGTTAAATGAAAAACTGTTTTTT
18	few	TRBJ2-4	TRBV5-1	.	CASSDSGERTIAKNIQYF	TGCGCCAGCAGCGACTCGGGGGAGCGGACTATAGCCAAAAACATTCAGTACTTC
14	many	TRBJ2-7	TRBV28	.	CASSLQGISYEQYF	TGTGCCAGCAGTTTGCAGGGCATTTCCTACGAGCAGTACTTC
12	many	TRBJ2-5	TRBV20-1	.	CSASTRVGTQYF	TGCAGTGCTAGTACCAGGGTTGGGACCCAGTACTTC
15	once	TRBJ2-1	TRBV4-3	.	CASSPGSTGYNEQFF	TGCGCCAGCAGCCCCGGGAGTACTGGATACAATGAGCAGTTCTTC